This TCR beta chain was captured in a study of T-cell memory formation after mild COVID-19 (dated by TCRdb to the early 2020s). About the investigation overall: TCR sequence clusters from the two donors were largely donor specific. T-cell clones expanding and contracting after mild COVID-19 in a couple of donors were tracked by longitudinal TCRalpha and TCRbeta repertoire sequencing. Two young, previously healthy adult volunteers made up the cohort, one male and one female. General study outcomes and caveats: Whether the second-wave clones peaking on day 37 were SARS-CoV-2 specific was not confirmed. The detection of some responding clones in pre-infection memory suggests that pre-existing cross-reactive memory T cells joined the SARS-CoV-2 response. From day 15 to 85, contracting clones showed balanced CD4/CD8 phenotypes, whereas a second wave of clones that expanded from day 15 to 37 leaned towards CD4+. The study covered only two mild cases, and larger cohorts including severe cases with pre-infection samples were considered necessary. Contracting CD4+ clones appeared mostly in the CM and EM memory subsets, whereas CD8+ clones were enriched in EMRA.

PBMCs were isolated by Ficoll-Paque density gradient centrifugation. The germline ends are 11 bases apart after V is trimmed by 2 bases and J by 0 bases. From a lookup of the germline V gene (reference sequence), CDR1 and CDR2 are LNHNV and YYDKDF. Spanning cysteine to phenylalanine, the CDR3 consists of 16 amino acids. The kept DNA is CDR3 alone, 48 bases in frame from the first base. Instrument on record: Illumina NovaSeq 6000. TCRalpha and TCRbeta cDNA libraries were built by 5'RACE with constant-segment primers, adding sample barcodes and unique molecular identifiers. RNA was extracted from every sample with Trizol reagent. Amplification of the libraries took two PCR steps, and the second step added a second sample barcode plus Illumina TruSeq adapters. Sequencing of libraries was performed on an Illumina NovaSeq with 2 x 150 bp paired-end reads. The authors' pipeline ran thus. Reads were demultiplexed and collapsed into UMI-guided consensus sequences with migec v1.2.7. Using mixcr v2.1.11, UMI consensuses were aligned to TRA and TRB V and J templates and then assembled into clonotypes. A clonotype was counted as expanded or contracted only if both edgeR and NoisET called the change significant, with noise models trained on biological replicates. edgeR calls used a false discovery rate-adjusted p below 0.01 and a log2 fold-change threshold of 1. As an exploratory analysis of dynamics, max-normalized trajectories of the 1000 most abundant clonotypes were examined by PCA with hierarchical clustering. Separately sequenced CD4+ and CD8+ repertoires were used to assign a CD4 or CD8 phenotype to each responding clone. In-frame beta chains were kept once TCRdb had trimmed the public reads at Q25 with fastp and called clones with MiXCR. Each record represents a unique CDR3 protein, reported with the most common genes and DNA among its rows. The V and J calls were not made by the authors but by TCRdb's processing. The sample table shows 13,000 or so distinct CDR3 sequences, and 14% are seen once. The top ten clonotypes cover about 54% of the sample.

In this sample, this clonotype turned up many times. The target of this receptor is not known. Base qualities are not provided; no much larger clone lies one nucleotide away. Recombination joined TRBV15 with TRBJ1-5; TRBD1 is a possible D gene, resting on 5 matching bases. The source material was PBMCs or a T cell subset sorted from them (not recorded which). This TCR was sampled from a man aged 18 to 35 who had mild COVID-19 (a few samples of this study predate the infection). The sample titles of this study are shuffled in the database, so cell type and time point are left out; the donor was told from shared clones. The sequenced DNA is TGTGCCACCAGCAGACCCCGGACACGTAGCAATCAGCCCCAGCATTTT. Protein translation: CATSRPRTRSNQPQHF.